Listed here are 22 T cell receptor beta chains from one sample, sequenced in a study of blood T cell repertoires in COVID-19. The method was immunoSEQ multiplex PCR; TCRdb's version includes in-frame clones alone and lacks a portion of them. This sample yields some 100,000 clones, of which 88% are seen a single time; 4.8% belongs to the top ten. The source material was peripheral blood. The origin of the receptors is an elderly woman with active COVID-19.

The J gene is TRBJ2-7, the V gene TRBV6-5, with TRBD2 identical over 8 bases. V was pared by 9 bases and J by 0 bases, with 4 bases of the junction left unmatched. The length of the CDR3 is 13 residues. The germline CDR1 and CDR2 sequences are MNHEY and SVGAGI. CDR3 in DNA: TGTGCCAGGTTGAGCGGGAGCTCCTACGAGCAGTACTTC. Encoded protein: CARLSGSSYEQYF.

The rearrangement joins TRBV19 to TRBJ2-1; 11 bases map to TRBD2. This CDR3 is built from 15 residues. The ends lost 5 bases at V and 7 bases at J; junction bases unmatched: 7. In germline, CDR1 is LNHDA, CDR2 SQIVND (reference sequence). This CDR3 is CASSYSGRAVNEQFF. DNA for the CDR3: TGTGCCAGTAGTTATAGCGGGAGGGCTGTAAATGAGCAGTTCTTC.

The rearrangement uses TRBV7-3 and TRBJ2-3, with a tentative D call TRBD2 (5 bases). Trimming left V 7 bases short and J 4 bases short, with 18 bases between. The CDR3 runs 15 residues. CDR1 is SGHTA and CDR2 is FQGTGA in the germline V gene. Here the CDR3 DNA reads TGTGCCAGCATTAGGGAGACTCGCGGTTCAGATACGCAGTATTTT. Residues: CASIRETRGSDTQYF.

This clone was found a few times. This rearrangement joins TRBV6-5 to TRBJ2-2; tentative D call: TRBD1 (5 bases). Germline V gene sequence: CDR1 MNHEY, CDR2 SVGAGI. CDR3 size: 13 residues. V lost 8 bases and J 6 bases, leaving 13 bases between the germline ends. The CDR3 loop is CASWDPQAGELFF. DNA of the CDR3: TGTGCCAGCTGGGATCCACAGGCCGGGGAGCTGTTTTTT.

This chain links TRBV4-2 with TRBJ2-2; 10 bases match TRBD2. Germline-derived CDR1 and CDR2 are LGHNA and YNFKEQ. Germline trimming cut 5 bases from V and 4 bases from J; bases unmatched to any gene: 7. The CDR3 is 16 residues long. The CDR3 nucleotides read TGTGCCAGCAGCGTCCGACTAGCGGGTGGCACCGGGGAGCTGTTTTTT. It translates to CASSVRLAGGTGELFF.

The chain couples TRBV19 to TRBJ2-5, with TRBD2 as a possible D gene (6 bases). V shed 8 bases and J shed 1 base, with 8 bases lying between them. The germline V gene encodes CDR1 LNHDA and CDR2 SQIVND (reference sequence). This CDR3 contains 12 residues. The DNA of the CDR3 is TGTGCCAGTGGGACTTTCCAAGAGACCCAGTACTTC. This sequence encodes CASGTFQETQYF.

This chain links TRBV14 with TRBJ2-7, with 8 bases that match TRBD2. The CDR3 loop spans 15 amino acids. Germline V gene lookup returns CDR1 SGHDN and CDR2 FVKESK. The V and J ends lost 1 base and 5 bases, in that order; junction bases with no gene match: 7. The CDR3 nucleotides are TGTGCCAGCAGCCAAGCGGGGGGGAGAGGGAACGAGCAGTACTTC. Its protein product is CASSQAGGRGNEQYF.

This chain uses TRBV15 with TRBJ2-7, with D possibly being TRBD2 (5 bases). The germline gives CDR1 LNHNV, CDR2 YYDKDF (reference sequence). The CDR3 length is 13 residues. V was cut by 0 bases and J by 6 bases, with 9 bases left in between. The CDR3 region has the DNA TGTGCCACCAGCAGAGATTATGGGAGCGAGCAGTACTTC. Translated, it gives CATSRDYGSEQYF.

The chain recombines TRBV27 with TRBJ2-2; 10 bases agree with TRBD2. The V gene end was trimmed by 1 base and the J gene end by 8 bases; junction bases not matched to a gene: 4. This CDR3 spans 15 amino acids. The V gene's germline CDR1 is MNHEY and CDR2 SMNVEV (reference sequence). The CDR3 is CASSLLASGSGELFF. CDR3 DNA: TGTGCCAGCAGTTTATTGGCTAGCGGGAGTGGGGAGCTGTTTTTT.

The chain carries TRBV7-3 and TRBJ2-1, with 10 bases that match TRBD2. Looked up from germline, CDR1 is SGHTA and CDR2 is FQGTGA. V was pared by 5 bases and J by 1 base, with 8 bases of the junction left unmatched. The CDR3 has 17 amino acids. The CDR3 here is CASSTRTSGASYNEQFF. The CDR3 DNA reads as TGTGCCAGCAGCACCCGGACTAGCGGTGCTTCCTACAATGAGCAGTTCTTC.

The chain recombines TRBV6-4 with TRBJ2-5; D possibly corresponds to TRBD2 (7 bases). This CDR3 is built from 16 residues. The germline CDR1 and CDR2 sequences are MRHNA and SNTAGT. Trimming left V 6 bases short and J 6 bases short, with 23 bases between. The CDR3 loop reads CASSGGKGGRGKTQYF. The CDR3 nucleotides read TGTGCCAGCAGCGGGGGGAAGGGGGGAAGAGGGAAGACCCAGTACTTC.

This rearrangement joins TRBV27 to TRBJ2-1; possibly TRBD2 for D (5 bases). The CDR3 spans 15 residues. Trimming left V 2 bases short and J 3 bases short, with 11 bases between. Germline CDR1 reads MNHEY; CDR2 reads SMNVEV (reference sequence). The CDR3 nucleotides read TGTGCCAGCAGTTTAAGAGGGTCCTACTACAATGAGCAGTTCTTC. The encoded protein is CASSLRGSYYNEQFF.

The chain is built from TRBV7-3 and TRBJ2-3; TRBD1 matches 10 bases. The CDR3 runs to 14 residues. Germline V gene sequence: CDR1 SGHTA, CDR2 FQGTGA. Trimming removed 3 bases from V and 4 bases from J; junction bases left unmatched: 1. The CDR3 is CASSFGQGADTQYF. CDR3 coding DNA: TGTGCCAGCAGCTTCGGACAGGGGGCAGATACGCAGTATTTT.

V is TRBV3-1 (or the pseudogene TRBV3-2) and J is TRBJ2-1, with no clear D. Looked up from germline, CDR1 is LGHDT and CDR2 is YNNKEL (reference sequence). Trimming left V 6 bases short and J 10 bases short, with 10 bases between. The CDR3 totals 11 residues. CDR3 loop: CASSTRSEQFF. The CDR3 nucleotides are TGTGCCAGCAGTACACGGAGCGAGCAGTTCTTC.

J is TRBJ1-6 and V is TRBV28, with TRBD1 matching 8 bases. V shed 6 bases and J 4 bases; nucleotides not matched to a gene: 8. Germline V gene sequence: CDR1 MDHEN, CDR2 SYDVKM. There are 16 residues in the CDR3. The CDR3 reads CASSLDRAGYNSPLHF. The CDR3 DNA is TGTGCCAGCAGCTTGGACAGGGCCGGATATAATTCACCCCTCCACTTT.

This chain connects TRBV5-6 to TRBJ2-5, with 8 bases lining up with TRBD1. V lost 3 bases, J lost 5 bases, and 12 bases stayed unmatched. The length of the CDR3 is 16 residues. Germline V gene lookup returns CDR1 SGHDT and CDR2 YYEEEE. Here the CDR3 DNA reads TGTGCCAGCAGCTCTTCCCACGCAGGGGGCTGGGAGACCCAGTACTTC. Translated: CASSSSHAGGWETQYF.

The V call is TRBV6-5, the J call TRBJ2-7; TRBD2 agrees at 7 bases. The CDR3 is made up of 14 amino acids. V lost 4 bases and J lost 0; bases outside the gene matches: 3. CDR1 and CDR2 from the germline V gene are MNHEY and SVGAGI. CDR3 nucleotide sequence: TGTGCCAGCAGTTTCGGGAGGACCTCCTACGAGCAGTACTTC. Its protein product is CASSFGRTSYEQYF.

The chain recombines TRBV6-5 with TRBJ2-1; D remains ambiguous. V was clipped by 8 bases and J by 4 bases, with 12 bases between them. The CDR3 has 13 residues. Germline V gene data show CDR1 as MNHEY and CDR2 as SVGAGI. CDR3 nucleotides: TGTGCCAGCTCCCCTTTAACTTACAATGAGCAGTTCTTC. Translated: CASSPLTYNEQFF.

This chain joins TRBV5-1 and TRBJ2-3, with 7 bases identical to TRBD2. The length of the CDR3 is 17 residues. Germline CDR1 SGHRS, CDR2 YFSETQ. J lost 0 bases, V lost 0 bases, and 7 bases had no gene match. Here the CDR3 DNA reads TGCGCCAGCAGCTTGGGGCTAGCGGTTGCTAGCACAGATACGCAGTATTTT. It codes for CASSLGLAVASTDTQYF. The full variable domain, in which reference TRBV5-1 and TRBJ2-3 provide the parts outside the CDR3, is KAGVTQTPRYLIKTRGQQVTLSCSPISGHRSVSWYQQTPGQGLQFLFEYFSETQRNKGNFPGRFSGRQFSNSRSEMNVSTLELGDSALYLCASSLGLAVASTDTQYFGPGTRLTVL.

The chain joins TRBV7-9 to TRBJ1-3; D gene unclear. Germline V gene data show CDR1 as SEHNR and CDR2 as FQNEAQ (reference sequence). CDR3 length: 12 amino acids. V shed 4 bases and J shed 11 bases, with 12 bases lying between them. The CDR3 nucleotides are TGTGCCAGCAGCTCAGTCCAGCGGCCCATATATTTT. This encodes CASSSVQRPIYF.

This chain joins TRBV2 and TRBJ2-7; no clear D gene. The V end was cut by 5 bases, the J end by 0 bases, with 5 bases between. This CDR3 contains 12 residues. Germline V gene lookup returns CDR1 SNHLY and CDR2 FYNNEI. CDR3 DNA sequence: TGTGCCAGCAGTTACACCTCCTACGAGCAGTACTTC. This encodes CASSYTSYEQYF.

This rearrangement joins TRBV11-2 to TRBJ1-1; possibly TRBD1 for D (5 bases). With 0 bases removed from V and 3 bases from J, the gap between germline ends came to 23 bases. CDR3 length: 19 amino acids. Germline V gene lookup returns CDR1 SGHAT and CDR2 FQNNGV. This CDR3 is CASSLDPKIGGGTDTEAFF. The CDR3 nucleotides read TGTGCCAGCAGCTTAGACCCTAAAATCGGGGGAGGAACGGACACTGAAGCTTTCTTT. The full variable domain, its missing parts supplied by reference TRBV11-2 and TRBJ1-1, is EAGVAQSPRYKIIEKRQSVAFWCNPISGHATLYWYQQILGQGPKLLIQFQNNGVVDDSQLPKDRFSAERLKGVDSTLKIQPAKLEDSAVYLCASSLDPKIGGGTDTEAFFGQGTRLTVV.